Listed below are T cell receptor beta chains from one sample, sequenced in a study of shared clonotypes between healthy human individuals. Libraries were prepared by immunoSEQ multiplex PCR; TCRdb keeps only in-frame clonotypes and omits some of them. The repertoire includes 2 million to 2.5 million clones, approximately 94% of them detected once, and 0.1% to 0.15% sits in the top ten. The sequencing sample was made of naive CD4+ T cells sorted from blood. The receptors come from a man between 18 and 29 years old in good health. CDR3s include the opening cysteine and the closing phenylalanine or tryptophan. The order of the fields is D gene, V gene, clone size, J gene, CDR3 protein, CDR3 DNA. The D gene is left open where the match is weak. A clone size is listed for some rows: how often the clone was seen (once, few, many), or a class if it is expanded.

>NA|TRBV5-4|NA|TRBJ2-2
CASSLGRGANTGELFF
TGTGCCAGCAGCTTGGGGAGGGGAGCAAACACCGGGGAGCTGTTTTTT
>NA|TRBV2|NA|TRBJ1-1
CASILIDLNTEAFF
TGTGCCAGCATCCTCATAGATCTGAACACTGAAGCTTTCTTT
>NA|TRBV9|NA|TRBJ1-1
CASAGGGQPNTEAFF
TGTGCCAGCGCCGGAGGGGGGCAGCCGAACACTGAAGCTTTCTTT
>NA|TRBV19|NA|TRBJ1-5
CASSIRQGRNQPQHF
TGTGCCAGTAGTATACGGCAGGGGAGGAATCAGCCCCAGCATTTT
>NA|TRBV28|NA|TRBJ1-6
CASFGQDIPSIYSPLHF
TGTGCCAGCTTTGGGCAGGACATACCATCCATATATTCACCCCTCCACTTT
>NA|TRBV10-2|NA|TRBJ2-7
CASSDPGGRPYEQYF
TGCGCCAGCAGTGATCCCGGGGGGCGACCCTACGAGCAGTACTTC
>NA|TRBV28|NA|TRBJ1-2
CAIQPPVNYGYTF
TGTGCCATCCAACCCCCCGTTAACTATGGCTACACCTTC
>NA|TRBV7-3|NA|TRBJ2-3
CASSLDGWTTDTQYF
TGTGCCAGCAGCTTAGACGGATGGACCACAGATACGCAGTATTTT
>NA|TRBV18|NA|TRBJ1-5
CASSPRSGAENQPQHF
TGTGCCAGCTCACCAAGATCCGGGGCAGAGAATCAGCCCCAGCATTTT
>TRBD2|TRBV7-7|NA|TRBJ2-5
CASSFGLASLQETQYF
TGTGCTAGCAGCTTCGGACTAGCGAGCCTCCAGGAGACCCAGTACTTC
>NA|TRBV11-1|NA|TRBJ2-5
CASSLEGSGQETQYF
TGTGCCAGCAGCTTAGAGGGTTCCGGCCAAGAGACCCAGTACTTC
>TRBD1|TRBV25-1|NA|TRBJ2-3
CASSGLSGTGLTDTQYF
TGTGCCAGCAGTGGCCTTTCCGGGACAGGGCTCACAGATACGCAGTATTTT
>TRBD2|TRBV4-1|NA|TRBJ2-1
CASSQETSGPYNEQFF
TGCGCCAGCAGCCAAGAAACTAGCGGGCCCTACAATGAGCAGTTCTTC
>NA|TRBV9|NA|TRBJ2-5
CASSVGFQETQYF
TGTGCCAGCAGCGTAGGCTTCCAAGAGACCCAGTACTTC
>NA|TRBV28|NA|TRBJ1-2
CASSSASNYGYTF
TGTGCCAGCAGTTCAGCCTCTAACTATGGCTACACCTTC
>NA|TRBV7-3|NA|TRBJ1-6
CASSRLEGGRSPLHF
TGTGCCAGCAGCCGCCTAGAGGGGGGACGATCACCCCTCCACTTT
>NA|TRBV19|NA|TRBJ1-5
CASNEEGPDQPQHF
TGTGCCAGTAATGAGGAGGGGCCCGATCAGCCCCAGCATTTT
>TRBD1|TRBV11-3|NA|TRBJ2-2
CASSLGQGDTGELFF
TGTGCCAGCAGCCTTGGACAGGGCGACACCGGGGAGCTGTTTTTT
>NA|TRBV6-5|once|TRBJ2-1
CASSLLPHSEQFF
TGTGCCAGCAGCCTACTCCCCCATAGTGAGCAGTTCTTC
>NA|TRBV7-2|NA|TRBJ1-4
CASSLPTRNEKLFF
TGTGCCAGCAGCTTACCCACCAGAAATGAAAAACTGTTTTTT
>TRBD2|TRBV29-1|NA|TRBJ2-3
CSVAPGLASADTQYF
TGCAGCGTCGCTCCGGGACTAGCGTCCGCAGATACGCAGTATTTT
>TRBD1|TRBV5-3|NA|TRBJ1-5
CARSVDRAHNQPQHF
TGTGCCAGAAGCGTGGACAGGGCACACAATCAGCCCCAGCATTTT
>NA|TRBV25-1|NA|TRBJ1-2
CASRGDLSSGYTF
TGTGCCAGCCGAGGGGACTTGTCCAGTGGCTACACCTTC
>NA|TRBV6-1|NA|TRBJ1-6
CASSEAFREGNSPLHF
TGTGCCAGCAGTGAAGCTTTTCGGGAGGGGAACTCACCCCTCCACTTT
>NA|TRBV9|NA|TRBJ2-7
CASSAGDHYSYEQYF
TGTGCCAGCAGCGCTGGGGATCATTACTCCTACGAGCAGTACTTC
>NA|TRBV2|NA|TRBJ2-5
CASSEVSNLQETQYF
TGTGCCAGCAGTGAAGTCTCGAACCTCCAAGAGACCCAGTACTTC
>NA|TRBV15|NA|TRBJ2-5
CATSRDKLTTQYF
TGTGCCACCAGCAGAGATAAGCTGACGACCCAGTACTTC
>TRBD1|TRBV6-4|once|TRBJ1-1
CASSAQPGQTMNTEAFF
TGTGCCAGCAGTGCCCAACCGGGACAGACAATGAACACTGAAGCTTTCTTT
>NA|TRBV5-5|NA|TRBJ1-6
CASSPEGRQFNSPLHF
TGTGCCAGCAGCCCCGAGGGGAGGCAGTTTAATTCACCCCTCCACTTT
>NA|TRBV7-2|NA|TRBJ1-3
CASSLGGVLTGNTIYF
TGTGCCAGCAGCTTGGGAGGAGTCCTTACTGGAAACACCATATATTTT
>NA|TRBV6-5|NA|TRBJ1-1
CASSYDRRATEAFF
TGTGCCAGCAGTTACGACAGGAGGGCCACTGAAGCTTTCTTT
>TRBD1|TRBV28|NA|TRBJ1-2
CASSSGRGQTYGYTF
TGTGCCAGCAGTTCCGGGAGGGGACAGACCTATGGCTACACCTTC
>TRBD2|TRBV7-9|once|TRBJ2-1
CASSARGLAGTYNEQFF
TGTGCCAGCAGCGCGAGGGGACTAGCGGGGACCTACAATGAGCAGTTCTTC
>NA|TRBV2|once|TRBJ1-3
CASSAGIAPGNTIYF
TGTGCCAGCAGTGCAGGGATCGCCCCTGGAAACACCATATATTTT
>TRBD2|TRBV9|NA|TRBJ2-5
CASSVYGGTETQYF
TGTGCCAGCAGCGTATACGGGGGGACCGAGACCCAGTACTTC
>NA|TRBV11-2|NA|TRBJ1-4
CASRPHRNNEKLFF
TGTGCCAGCAGACCCCATCGAAATAATGAAAAACTGTTTTTT
>NA|TRBV30|once|TRBJ1-5
CAWSLAGGQPQHF
TGTGCCTGGAGTCTGGCCGGCGGGCAGCCCCAGCATTTT
>NA|TRBV13|NA|TRBJ2-5
CASSVAGVSPQETQYF
TGTGCCAGCAGCGTGGCCGGCGTAAGCCCTCAAGAGACCCAGTACTTC
>TRBD1|TRBV30|NA|TRBJ2-2
CACRGGQAYTGELFF
TGTGCCTGCCGAGGGGGACAGGCTTACACCGGGGAGCTGTTTTTT
>NA|TRBV10-3|NA|TRBJ2-1
CAISERQRGGNNEQFF
TGTGCCATCAGTGAAAGGCAACGGGGTGGAAACAATGAGCAGTTCTTC
>NA|TRBV25-1|NA|TRBJ2-5
CASSRAERTQYF
TGTGCCAGCAGTAGGGCCGAGAGGACCCAGTACTTC
>TRBD2|TRBV5-4|NA|TRBJ2-2
CASSPRERGNTGELFF
TGTGCCAGCAGCCCCCGGGAGCGGGGGAACACCGGGGAGCTGTTTTTT